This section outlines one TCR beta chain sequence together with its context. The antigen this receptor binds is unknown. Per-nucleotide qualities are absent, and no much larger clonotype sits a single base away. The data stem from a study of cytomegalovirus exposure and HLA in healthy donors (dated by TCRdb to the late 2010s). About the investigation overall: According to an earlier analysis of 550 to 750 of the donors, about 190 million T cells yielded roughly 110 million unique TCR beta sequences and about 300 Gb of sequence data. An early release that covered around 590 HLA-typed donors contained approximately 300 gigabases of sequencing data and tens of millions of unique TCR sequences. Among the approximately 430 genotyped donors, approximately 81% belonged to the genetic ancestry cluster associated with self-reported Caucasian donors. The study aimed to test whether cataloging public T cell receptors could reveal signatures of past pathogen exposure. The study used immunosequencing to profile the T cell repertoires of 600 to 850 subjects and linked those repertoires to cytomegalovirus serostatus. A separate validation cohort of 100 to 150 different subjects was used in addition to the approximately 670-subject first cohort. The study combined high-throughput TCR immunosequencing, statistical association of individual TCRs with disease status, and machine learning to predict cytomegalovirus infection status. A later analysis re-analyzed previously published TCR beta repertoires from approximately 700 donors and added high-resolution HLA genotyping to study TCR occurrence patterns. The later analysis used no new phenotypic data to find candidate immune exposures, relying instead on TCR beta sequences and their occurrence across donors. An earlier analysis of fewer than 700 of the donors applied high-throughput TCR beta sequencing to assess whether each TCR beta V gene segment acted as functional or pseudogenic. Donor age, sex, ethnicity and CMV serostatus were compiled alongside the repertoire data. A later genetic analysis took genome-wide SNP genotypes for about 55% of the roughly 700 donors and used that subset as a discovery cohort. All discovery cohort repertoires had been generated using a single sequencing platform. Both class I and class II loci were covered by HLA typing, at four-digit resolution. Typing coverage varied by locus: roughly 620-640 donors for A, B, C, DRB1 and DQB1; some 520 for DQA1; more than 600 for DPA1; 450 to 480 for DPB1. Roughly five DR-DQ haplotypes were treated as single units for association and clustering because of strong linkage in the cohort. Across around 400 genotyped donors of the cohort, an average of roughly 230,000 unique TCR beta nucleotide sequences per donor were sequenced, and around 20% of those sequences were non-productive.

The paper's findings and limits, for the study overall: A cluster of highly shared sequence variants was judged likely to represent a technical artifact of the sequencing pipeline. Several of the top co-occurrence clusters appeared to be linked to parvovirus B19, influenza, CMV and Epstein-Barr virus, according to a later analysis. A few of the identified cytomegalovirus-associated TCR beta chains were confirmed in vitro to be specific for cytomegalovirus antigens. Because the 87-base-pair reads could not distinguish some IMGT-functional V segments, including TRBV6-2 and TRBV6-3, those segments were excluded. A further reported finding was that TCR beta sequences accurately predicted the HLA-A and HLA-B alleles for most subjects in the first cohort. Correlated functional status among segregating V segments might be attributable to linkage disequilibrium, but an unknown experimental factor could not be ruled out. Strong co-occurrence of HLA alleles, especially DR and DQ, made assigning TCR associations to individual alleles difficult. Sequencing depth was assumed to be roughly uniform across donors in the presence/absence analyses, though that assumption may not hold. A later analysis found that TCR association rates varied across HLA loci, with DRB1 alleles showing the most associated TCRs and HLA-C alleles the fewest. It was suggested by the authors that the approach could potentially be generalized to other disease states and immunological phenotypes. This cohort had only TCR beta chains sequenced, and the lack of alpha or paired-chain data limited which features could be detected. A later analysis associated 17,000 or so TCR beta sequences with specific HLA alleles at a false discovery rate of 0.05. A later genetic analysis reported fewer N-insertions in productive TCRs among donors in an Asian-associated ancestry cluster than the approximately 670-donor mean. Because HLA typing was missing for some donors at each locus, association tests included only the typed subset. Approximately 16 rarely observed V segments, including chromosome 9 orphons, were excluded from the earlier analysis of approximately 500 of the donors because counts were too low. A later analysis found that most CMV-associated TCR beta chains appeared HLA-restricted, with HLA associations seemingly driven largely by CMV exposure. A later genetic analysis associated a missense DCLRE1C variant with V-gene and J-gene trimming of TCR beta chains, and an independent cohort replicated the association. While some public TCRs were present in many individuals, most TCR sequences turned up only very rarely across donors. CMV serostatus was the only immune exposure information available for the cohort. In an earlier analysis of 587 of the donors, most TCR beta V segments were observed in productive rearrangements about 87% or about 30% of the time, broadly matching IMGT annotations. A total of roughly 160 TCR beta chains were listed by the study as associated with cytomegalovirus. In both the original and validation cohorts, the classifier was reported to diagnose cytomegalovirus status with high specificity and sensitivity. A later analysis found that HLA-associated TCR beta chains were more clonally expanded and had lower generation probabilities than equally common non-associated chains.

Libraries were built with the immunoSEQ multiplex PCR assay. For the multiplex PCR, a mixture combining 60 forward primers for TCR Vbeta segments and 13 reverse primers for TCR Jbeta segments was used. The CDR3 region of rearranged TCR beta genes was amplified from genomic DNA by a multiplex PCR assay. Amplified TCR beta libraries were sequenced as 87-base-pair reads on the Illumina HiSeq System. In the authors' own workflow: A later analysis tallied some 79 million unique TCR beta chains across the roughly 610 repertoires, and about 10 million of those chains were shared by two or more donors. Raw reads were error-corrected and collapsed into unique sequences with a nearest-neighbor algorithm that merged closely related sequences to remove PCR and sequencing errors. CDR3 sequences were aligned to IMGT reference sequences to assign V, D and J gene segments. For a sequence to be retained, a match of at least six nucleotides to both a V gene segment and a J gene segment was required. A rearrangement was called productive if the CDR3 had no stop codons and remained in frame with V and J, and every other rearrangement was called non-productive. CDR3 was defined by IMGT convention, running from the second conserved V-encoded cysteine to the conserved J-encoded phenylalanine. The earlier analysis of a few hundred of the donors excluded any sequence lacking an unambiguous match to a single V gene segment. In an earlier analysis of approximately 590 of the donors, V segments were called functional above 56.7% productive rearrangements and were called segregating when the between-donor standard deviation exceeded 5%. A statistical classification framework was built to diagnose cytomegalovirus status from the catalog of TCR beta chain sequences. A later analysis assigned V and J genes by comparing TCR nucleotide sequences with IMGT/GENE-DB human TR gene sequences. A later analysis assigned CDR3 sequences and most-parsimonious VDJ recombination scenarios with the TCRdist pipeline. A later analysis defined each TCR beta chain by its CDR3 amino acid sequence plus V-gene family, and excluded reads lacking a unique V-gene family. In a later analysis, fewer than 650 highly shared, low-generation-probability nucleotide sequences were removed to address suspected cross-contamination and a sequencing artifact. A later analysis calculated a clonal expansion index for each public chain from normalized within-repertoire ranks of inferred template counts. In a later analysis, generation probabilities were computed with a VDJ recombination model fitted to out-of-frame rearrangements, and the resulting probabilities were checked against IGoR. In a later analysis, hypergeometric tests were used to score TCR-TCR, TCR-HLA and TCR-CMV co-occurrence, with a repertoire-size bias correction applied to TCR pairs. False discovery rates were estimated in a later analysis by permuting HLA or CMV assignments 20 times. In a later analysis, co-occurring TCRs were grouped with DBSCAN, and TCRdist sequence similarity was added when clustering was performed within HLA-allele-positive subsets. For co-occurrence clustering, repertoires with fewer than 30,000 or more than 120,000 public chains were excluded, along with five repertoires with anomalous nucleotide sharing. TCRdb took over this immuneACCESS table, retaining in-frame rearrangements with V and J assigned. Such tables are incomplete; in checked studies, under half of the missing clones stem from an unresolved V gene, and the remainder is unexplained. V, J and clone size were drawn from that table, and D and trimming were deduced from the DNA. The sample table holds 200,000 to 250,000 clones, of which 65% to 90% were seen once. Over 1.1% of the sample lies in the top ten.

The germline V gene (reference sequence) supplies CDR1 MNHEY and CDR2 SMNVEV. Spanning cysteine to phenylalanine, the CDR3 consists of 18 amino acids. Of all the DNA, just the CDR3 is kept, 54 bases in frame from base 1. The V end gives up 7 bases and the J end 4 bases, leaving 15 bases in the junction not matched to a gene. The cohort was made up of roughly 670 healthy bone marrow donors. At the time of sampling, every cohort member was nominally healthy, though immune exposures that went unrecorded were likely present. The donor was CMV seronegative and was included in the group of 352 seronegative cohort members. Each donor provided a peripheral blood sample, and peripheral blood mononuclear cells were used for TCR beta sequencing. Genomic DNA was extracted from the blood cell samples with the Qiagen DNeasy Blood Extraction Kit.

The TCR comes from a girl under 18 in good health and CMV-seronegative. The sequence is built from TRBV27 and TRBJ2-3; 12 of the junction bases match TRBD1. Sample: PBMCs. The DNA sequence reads TGTGCCAGCACCCTTTATCGGGGACAGGGGGCTTCCGCAGATACGCAGTATTTT. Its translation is CASTLYRGQGASADTQYF.